This T cell receptor beta chain was observed in a study of vaccination effects on CD4 cells after COVID-19 (dated by TCRdb to 2021 to 2024). Background on the whole study: The ViraFEST assay stimulated PBMC with viral peptide pools and then used TCR sequencing to identify antigen-specific CD4+ T cell clonotypes by expansion. Two doses of either the BNT162b2 or the mRNA-1273 mRNA SARS-CoV-2 vaccine were administered to participants. About 1.8 million PBMC per well were cultured with 9 to 10 ug/ml peptides in IMDM containing around 4.6% human AB serum, roughly 9.5 IU/ml IL-2 and gentamicin. In both COVID-19 convalescent patients and infection-naive vaccine recipients, the study compared SARS-CoV-2 spike-specific CD4+ TCR repertoires from before mRNA vaccination with those from after it. The full study included approximately nine COVID-19 convalescent patients and a handful of SARS-CoV-2-naive healthy vaccine recipients. Cultures from other donors in the study were sequenced with the Oncomine TCR Beta short-read assay on an Illumina iSeq 100. Study-level results and caveats: Among healthy vaccine recipients, nearly all vaccine-induced clones were SARS-CoV-2 mono-reactive, and only 1 of 255 was cross-reactive with common cold coronaviruses. Clones induced by infection and clones induced by vaccination both contracted markedly at late timepoints after vaccination, which fits with T cell responses waning over time. The study was limited by a small number of convalescent patients and lacked early post-infection timepoints.

After around ten days of culture, CD4+ T cells were isolated with the EasySep CD4+ T cell isolation kit. Negative nucleocapsid antibody results before and after vaccination confirmed that the healthy vaccine recipients had no prior SARS-CoV-2 infection. On days 3 and 7, half of the culture medium was replaced with fresh IL-2-containing medium. Unless otherwise noted, each peptide stimulation condition was cultured in triplicate wells. Using Ficoll-Paque Plus gradient centrifugation, PBMC were separated from whole blood and then either used fresh or cryopreserved at -140C. The QIAamp micro DNA kit was used to extract genomic DNA from the cultured CD4+ T cells. The library relied on the immunoSEQ multiplex PCR assay. DNA from the CD4+ T cells that had been cultured and isolated underwent TCR beta CDR3 sequencing. Per the source publication's procedure: Non-productive TCR sequences were discarded, and reads were trimmed to the CDR3 region, with only CDR3s of 7 or more amino acids retained. Antigen-specific clonotypes were identified using the MANAFEST web app by comparison of expansion in peptide wells against reference cultures. To count as positive, a clone had to show expansion at FDR<0.05 compared with the reference and with all other wells, an odds ratio above 5, and a frequency above 0.1% in two replicate wells. Cross-reactive clonotypes were defined as significantly expanded in SARS-CoV-2 spike wells and in at least one common cold coronavirus spike condition. CDR3 similarity was assessed by Levenshtein distance with the stringdist R package, and unrooted trees were built with ape in R 3.6.1. TCRdb holds this immuneACCESS table with in-frame rearrangements only. Some clones are missing; in checked studies, unresolved V genes explain under half, and the rest has no known cause. D and trimming were read from the DNA, whereas the V and J calls and clone size are those reported in that table. This sample lists under 50,000 clones; 65% to 80% were detected once. In total, the top ten clones hold roughly 6% of the sample.

The germline V gene provides CDR1 LGHNT and CDR2 FRNRAP. The CDR3, from cysteine to phenylalanine, totals 16 residues. Just the 48-base CDR3 DNA is kept, in frame starting at base 1. Trimming costs V 5 bases and J 4 bases, and their ends lie 17 bases apart. Comments on this clone: No antigen is known for it. Qualities for individual bases were not recorded, and no much larger clone is one base off.

The starting material was CD4+ T cells from PBMCs cultured without peptide, obtained before COVID-19 vaccination. This TCR derives from a human donor who received a COVID-19 vaccine. The V gene is TRBV12-5 and the J gene is TRBJ2-2; possibly the D gene is TRBD2, per 5 matching bases. The CDR3: CASGPSGSRITGELFF. In nucleotide form, the sequence is TGTGCTAGTGGTCCGAGCGGTAGTCGTATCACCGGGGAGCTGTTTTTT.